Listed below are T cell receptor beta chains from one sample, sequenced in a study of siplizumab effects on memory and regulatory T cells. Data came from immunoSEQ multiplex PCR; TCRdb stores just in-frame clones and leaves some out. The sample lists tens of thousands of clones, approximately 96% occurring once. The material sequenced was naive CD8+ T cells sorted from blood. The receptors originated from a human donor in good health. Each CDR3 is given with its conserved first and last residue. The order of the fields is clone size, J gene, V gene, D gene, CDR3 protein, CDR3 DNA. D genes are given only for firm matches. Not every row has a clone size; where given, it reads once, few, many or a size class.

size: .; J: TRBJ1-1; V: TRBV28; D: .; CDR3: CASSLSGIMAFF; DNA: TGTGCCAGCAGTTTATCCGGCATTATGGCTTTCTTT
size: .; J: TRBJ2-7; V: TRBV5-5; D: .; CDR3: CASSLVTYEQYF; DNA: TGTGCCAGCAGCTTGGTTACCTACGAGCAGTACTTC
size: .; J: TRBJ2-1; V: TRBV7-3; D: .; CDR3: CASSEASSYNEQFF; DNA: TGTGCCAGTTCGGAGGCCAGCTCCTACAATGAGCAGTTCTTC
size: .; J: TRBJ2-2; V: TRBV4-3; D: .; CDR3: CASSQAVGTGELFF; DNA: TGCGCCAGCAGCCAAGCTGTGGGCACCGGGGAGCTGTTTTTT
size: .; J: TRBJ1-1; V: TRBV4-2; D: .; CDR3: CASSQEAGRVNTEAFF; DNA: TGTGCCAGCAGCCAAGAGGCAGGGAGAGTTAACACTGAAGCTTTCTTT
size: .; J: TRBJ1-1; V: TRBV15; D: .; CDR3: CATSRKGGTEAFF; DNA: TGTGCCACCAGCAGGAAGGGAGGAACTGAAGCTTTCTTT
size: .; J: TRBJ1-1; V: TRBV7-3; D: TRBD1; CDR3: CASSGQGYTEAFF; DNA: TGTGCCAGCTCCGGACAGGGATACACTGAAGCTTTCTTT
size: few; J: TRBJ2-1; V: TRBV7-9; D: TRBD2; CDR3: CASSPKGAGGYEQFF; DNA: TGTGCCAGCAGCCCTAAAGGGGCGGGGGGTTATGAGCAGTTCTTC
size: .; J: TRBJ1-2; V: TRBV4-3; D: .; CDR3: CASSQAQTTNYGYTF; DNA: TGCGCCAGCAGCCAAGCCCAAACAACTAACTATGGCTACACCTTC
size: .; J: TRBJ1-5; V: TRBV5-6; D: TRBD1; CDR3: CASSFSTGNQPQHF; DNA: TGTGCCAGCAGCTTTTCGACAGGGAATCAGCCCCAGCATTTT
size: .; J: TRBJ2-5; V: TRBV7-9; D: TRBD2; CDR3: CASSAGTSEKTQYF; DNA: TGTGCCAGCAGCGCCGGGACTAGCGAAAAGACCCAGTACTTC
size: .; J: TRBJ1-5; V: TRBV7-2; D: TRBD1; CDR3: CASSLPQGAYSNQPQHF; DNA: TGTGCCAGCAGCCTCCCTCAGGGGGCATATAGCAATCAGCCCCAGCATTTT
size: .; J: TRBJ2-3; V: TRBV10-1; D: .; CDR3: CASSEGVYRTDTQYF; DNA: TGCGCCAGCAGTGAAGGGGTCTACCGGACAGATACGCAGTATTTT
size: .; J: TRBJ2-7; V: TRBV9; D: .; CDR3: CASSGRDSPYEQYF; DNA: TGTGCCAGCAGCGGACGGGACTCTCCCTACGAGCAGTACTTC
size: .; J: TRBJ1-2; V: TRBV7-9; D: .; CDR3: CASIKDSNYTF; DNA: TGTGCCAGCATCAAGGACAGTAACTACACCTTC
size: .; J: TRBJ2-3; V: TRBV6-6; D: .; CDR3: CASSPWQGKTDTQYF; DNA: TGTGCCAGCAGCCCCTGGCAGGGTAAGACAGATACGCAGTATTTT
size: .; J: TRBJ2-7; V: TRBV7-9; D: TRBD1; CDR3: CASSPRDSSYEQYF; DNA: TGTGCCAGCAGCCCCCGGGACAGTTCCTACGAGCAGTACTTC
size: .; J: TRBJ2-2; V: TRBV9; D: .; CDR3: CASSVARNTGELFF; DNA: TGTGCCAGCAGCGTAGCCAGGAACACCGGGGAGCTGTTTTTT
size: .; J: TRBJ2-1; V: TRBV27; D: .; CDR3: CASSLSGGPGNEQFF; DNA: TGTGCCAGCAGTTTATCGGGGGGGCCCGGGAATGAGCAGTTCTTC
size: once; J: TRBJ2-1; V: TRBV9; D: TRBD2; CDR3: CASSGSGGSDNEQFF; DNA: TGTGCCAGCAGCGGTAGCGGGGGATCCGACAATGAGCAGTTCTTC
size: .; J: TRBJ2-5; V: TRBV2; D: .; CDR3: CASSEIGGLQETQYF; DNA: TGTGCCAGCAGTGAAATTGGGGGACTTCAAGAGACCCAGTACTTC
size: .; J: TRBJ2-1; V: TRBV19; D: TRBD2; CDR3: CASSIGGGSYNEQFF; DNA: TGTGCCAGTAGTATAGGCGGGGGGTCCTACAATGAGCAGTTCTTC
size: .; J: TRBJ1-5; V: TRBV7-9; D: .; CDR3: CASSLALGQFNQPQHF; DNA: TGTGCCAGCAGCTTAGCGCTCGGGCAGTTCAATCAGCCCCAGCATTTT
size: .; J: TRBJ1-2; V: TRBV9; D: TRBD1; CDR3: CASTGPTGATGYTF; DNA: TGTGCCAGCACGGGACCTACAGGGGCGACCGGCTACACCTTC
size: .; J: TRBJ2-7; V: TRBV11-2; D: TRBD1; CDR3: CASSPPDRGDEQYF; DNA: TGTGCCAGCAGCCCTCCAGACAGGGGTGACGAGCAGTACTTC
size: .; J: TRBJ2-7; V: TRBV11-3; D: TRBD2; CDR3: CASSLAAAGEQYF; DNA: TGTGCCAGCAGCTTAGCGGCAGCGGGGGAGCAGTACTTC
size: .; J: TRBJ1-1; V: TRBV29-1; D: .; CDR3: CSVVSGSAFF; DNA: TGCAGCGTTGTTTCAGGGTCGGCTTTCTTT
size: .; J: TRBJ2-1; V: TRBV7-2; D: .; CDR3: CASSLENPHYRGAYNEQFF; DNA: TGTGCCAGCAGCTTAGAAAACCCACATTATCGCGGGGCTTACAATGAGCAGTTCTTC
size: .; J: TRBJ1-2; V: TRBV21-1; D: .; CDR3: CASSTGRGRDYTF; DNA: TGTGCCAGCAGCACCGGGAGGGGACGCGACTACACCTTC
size: .; J: TRBJ2-5; V: TRBV4-1; D: .; CDR3: CASSQVSSGKQTQYF; DNA: TGCGCCAGCAGCCAAGTTTCTTCAGGGAAACAGACCCAGTACTTC
size: .; J: TRBJ2-7; V: TRBV5-6; D: TRBD2; CDR3: CASSRGGLYEQYF; DNA: TGTGCCAGCAGCCGGGGGGGCCTGTACGAGCAGTACTTC
size: .; J: TRBJ1-1; V: TRBV9; D: .; CDR3: CASSVSRGNTEAFF; DNA: TGTGCCAGCAGCGTATCCAGGGGGAACACTGAAGCTTTCTTT
size: .; J: TRBJ2-1; V: TRBV15; D: TRBD1; CDR3: CATSSRDSYNEQFF; DNA: TGTGCCACCAGTTCCCGGGACAGCTACAATGAGCAGTTCTTC
size: .; J: TRBJ2-1; V: TRBV28; D: .; CDR3: CASTESYNEQFF; DNA: TGTGCCAGCACGGAATCCTACAATGAGCAGTTCTTC
size: .; J: TRBJ1-5; V: TRBV12-5; D: TRBD1; CDR3: CASGQVQGGNQPQHF; DNA: TGTGCTAGTGGCCAGGTTCAGGGGGGGAATCAGCCCCAGCATTTT
size: .; J: TRBJ1-1; V: TRBV2; D: .; CDR3: CAQLQGKNTEAFF; DNA: TGTGCCCAACTTCAGGGGAAGAACACTGAAGCTTTCTTT
size: .; J: TRBJ1-2; V: TRBV4-3; D: .; CDR3: CASSSAVNYGYTF; DNA: TGCGCCAGCAGCTCAGCAGTTAACTATGGCTACACCTTC
size: .; J: TRBJ1-1; V: TRBV6-5; D: .; CDR3: CASSYQVVMNTEAFF; DNA: TGTGCCAGCAGTTACCAGGTCGTAATGAACACTGAAGCTTTCTTT
size: .; J: TRBJ2-3; V: TRBV7-3; D: .; CDR3: CASSPTGSGDTQYF; DNA: TGTGCCAGCAGCCCCACGGGGTCCGGGGATACGCAGTATTTT
size: .; J: TRBJ2-3; V: TRBV14; D: .; CDR3: CASSPDSSRTDTQYF; DNA: TGTGCCAGCAGCCCGGACAGTTCCAGGACAGATACGCAGTATTTT
size: once; J: TRBJ2-5; V: TRBV4-3; D: .; CDR3: CASSQGRSISLETQYF; DNA: TGCGCCAGCAGCCAAGGTCGGTCGATTTCACTCGAGACCCAGTACTTC
size: .; J: TRBJ1-4; V: TRBV5-1; D: TRBD1; CDR3: CASSLKGTVGEKLFF; DNA: TGCGCCAGCAGCCTGAAGGGGACAGTGGGTGAAAAACTGTTTTTT